Below, 16 T cell receptor beta chains from the same sample are listed, as sequenced in a study of T cells in localized non-small cell lung cancer. The data were produced by immunoSEQ multiplex PCR, yet TCRdb's version contains in-frame clones alone and is incomplete. The repertoire includes about 33,000 clones, around 90% of them detected once, and over 15% sits in the top ten. This specimen was peripheral blood mononuclear cells, taken before any cancer treatment. These receptors originate from a man aged 35-75 years with stage III lung adenocarcinoma.

The chain carries TRBV6-5 and TRBJ1-3, with D hard to call. Trimming took 4 bases from V and 2 from J, leaving 6 bases between them. The CDR3 is 13 residues long. Germline CDR1 MNHEY, CDR2 SVGAGI. The CDR3 here is CASSLSAGNTIYF. The CDR3, as DNA: TGTGCCAGCAGTTTATCTGCTGGAAACACCATATATTTT.

V and J are TRBV4-2 and TRBJ2-1; TRBD1 agrees at 8 bases. The CDR3 is 14 residues long. Germline-derived CDR1 and CDR2 are LGHNA and YNFKEQ. J was trimmed by 5 bases and V by 3 bases; bases with no gene match: 3. This chain's CDR3 is CASSHGQGNNEQFF. CDR3 DNA: TGTGCCAGCAGCCACGGACAGGGAAACAATGAGCAGTTCTTC.

The chain joins TRBV10-3 to TRBJ1-5; perhaps TRBD1 as D (6 bases). Germline values: CDR1 ENHRY, CDR2 SYGVKD. Trimming pared 4 bases from V and 4 bases from J, leaving 14 bases between. The length of the CDR3 is 15 residues. The CDR3 reads CAISARGPPNQPQHF. The CDR3 DNA reads TGTGCCATCAGTGCCCGGGGGCCCCCGAATCAGCCCCAGCATTTT.

The chain employs TRBV14 and TRBJ2-7; TRBD1 agrees at 11 bases. The germline V gene has CDR1 SGHDN and CDR2 FVKESK. CDR3 length: 15 residues. The V and J ends lost 5 bases and 6 bases, in that order; junction bases with no gene match: 9. The CDR3 coding sequence is TGTGCCAGCAGCGAGCTGCGGACAGGGGGCTCCGAGCAGTACTTC. It specifies CASSELRTGGSEQYF.

The chain employs TRBV7-2 and TRBJ2-2; 8 bases match TRBD2. CDR3 length equals 15 residues. Losses at the gene ends were 6 bases for V and 2 bases for J; bases not matched to a gene: 5. Germline assignment: CDR1 SGHTA and CDR2 FQGNSA. The CDR3 coding sequence is TGTGCCAGCAGGAGAAGCGGGGGTAACACCGGGGAGCTGTTTTTT. Translation: CASRRSGGNTGELFF.

This clone was seen more than once but under ten times. The rearrangement joins TRBV7-9 to TRBJ2-7; 12 nucleotides align to TRBD1. The length of the CDR3 is 14 residues. With 7 bases clipped from V and 4 bases from J, the junction kept 5 bases outside the gene matches. Germline V CDR1 and CDR2: SEHNR, FQNEAQ (reference sequence). The chain's CDR3 is CASNVGQGAYEQYF. DNA of the CDR3: TGTGCCAGCAACGTGGGACAGGGGGCTTACGAGCAGTACTTC.

This chain joins TRBV19 and TRBJ1-2, with a possible D match to TRBD1 (5 bases). Trimming removed 7 bases at V and 3 bases at J, with 27 bases between. The germline gives CDR1 LNHDA, CDR2 SQIVND (reference sequence). This CDR3 has 18 residues. The CDR3 coding sequence is TGTGCCAGTACCACCCCGGGGGGACGAAAACCAGGGTACTATGGCTACACCTTC. Translated, it gives CASTTPGGRKPGYYGYTF.

On this clone: One end of the junction varies from germline; a read error may be responsible. The chain couples TRBV7-2 to TRBJ2-5, with TRBD2 as a possible D gene (6 bases). The germline V gene has CDR1 SGHTA and CDR2 FQGNSA. CDR3 size: 15 residues. DNA of the CDR3: TGTGCCAGCAGCCTAATACGGGGGTATCAAGCGACCCAGTACTTC. Protein product: CASSLIRGYQATQYF.

The chain is built from TRBV7-9 and TRBJ1-2, with 9 nucleotides matching TRBD1. There are 14 residues in the CDR3. CDR1 is SEHNR, CDR2 FQNEAQ, per germline (reference sequence). V shed 6 bases, J shed 2 bases, and the junction held 4 bases outside the gene matches. CDR3 loop: CASRGTGLNYGYTF. CDR3 DNA sequence: TGTGCCAGCAGGGGGACAGGGCTGAACTATGGCTACACCTTC.

The genes are TRBV2 and TRBJ2-3, with a possible D match to TRBD2 (6 bases). CDR3 size: 13 residues. Trimming left V 0 bases short and J 5 bases short, with 6 bases between. Germline V lookup: CDR1 SNHLY, CDR2 FYNNEI. The CDR3 sequence is CASSEAGLDTQYF. The DNA of the CDR3 is TGTGCCAGCAGTGAAGCGGGACTAGATACGCAGTATTTT.

The V call is TRBV19, the J call TRBJ2-7; 9 bases line up with TRBD2. There are 14 residues in the CDR3. V lost 4 bases to trimming and J lost 3 bases; unmatched junction nucleotides: 4. Germline V gene lookup returns CDR1 LNHDA and CDR2 SQIVND (reference sequence). CDR3 residues: CASSTSGEHYEQYF. DNA for the CDR3: TGTGCCAGTAGTACTAGCGGGGAGCACTACGAGCAGTACTTC.

The chain uses TRBV6-5 and TRBJ1-1, with 8 bases that match TRBD1. The V gene end was trimmed by 11 bases and the J gene end by 4 bases; junction bases not matched to a gene: 15. The CDR3 has 15 residues. CDR1 and CDR2 (germline): MNHEY, SVGAGI. CDR3 coding DNA: TGTGCCTCCACAGGGGGGTTAGGAGGCGGCACTGAAGCTTTCTTT. Translated, it gives CASTGGLGGGTEAFF.

This clone came up once. V and J are TRBV13 and TRBJ1-5; D not resolved. CDR1 and CDR2 (germline): PRHDT, FYEKMQ (reference sequence). Trimming pared 0 bases from V and 4 bases from J, leaving 4 bases between. The CDR3 loop spans 13 amino acids. For the CDR3, the DNA is TGTGCCAGCAGCTTAGGAACGAATCAGCCCCAGCATTTT. As protein: CASSLGTNQPQHF.

The chain joins TRBV6-1 to TRBJ1-4, with D tentatively TRBD1 (5 bases). Germline V gives CDR1 MNHNS, CDR2 SASEGT. This CDR3 comprises 14 residues. Trimming removed 6 bases at V and 8 bases at J, with 16 bases between. CDR3 sequence (DNA): TGTGCCAGCAGACGGGACCTCGGCAACGAAAAACTGTTTTTT. Amino acid sequence: CASRRDLGNEKLFF.

For the CDR3, the DNA is TGCGCCAGCAGCTATAGCCAACTTATATCTGAGCAGTTCTTC. Translation gives CASSYSQLISEQFF. The rearrangement uses TRBV5-1 and TRBJ2-1; D is ambiguous. CDR1 is SGHRS, CDR2 YFSETQ, per germline. Trimming took off 3 bases at V and 9 bases at J, with 16 bases between the two ends. The CDR3 extends over 14 amino acids.

CDR3 loop: CASSLEGALAGKTDTQYF. The CDR3 bases are TGTGCCAGCAGCTTAGAAGGGGCACTAGCGGGGAAGACAGATACGCAGTATTTT. This chain joins TRBV7-8 and TRBJ2-3, with 10 bases that match TRBD2. The CDR3 extends over 18 amino acids. CDR1 and CDR2 from the germline V gene are SGHVS and FQNEAQ. V lost 1 base and J lost 3; bases outside the gene matches: 10.